One TCR beta chain is described in this entry. Its specificity is not known. Amplification used 60 Vbeta primers and 13 Jbeta primers. Assay: immunoSEQ multiplex PCR; the TCRdb copy retains only in-frame clones and omits some. Here the sample spans roughly 190,000 clones, about 70% being singletons. These data belong to a study of cytomegalovirus exposure and HLA in healthy donors. Germline loops: CDR1 MRHNA, CDR2 SNTAGT. V lost 2 bases, J lost 2 bases, and 1 base stayed unmatched. CDR3 length equals 14 residues. Study-level results: Under in vitro conditions, a few CMV-associated chains were confirmed as specific for CMV antigens. Some segments of the V type, notably TRBV6-2 and TRBV6-3, were excluded as indistinguishable. Overall, around 160 TCR beta chains were annotated as cytomegalovirus-associated. Further analysis was carried out later, and it showed several of the most significant clusters appearing linked to common viral pathogens.

The V call is TRBV6-4, the J call TRBJ2-3; TRBD2 agrees at 7 bases. Specimen: PBMCs. The source of this sequence is a woman between 25 and 40 years old in good health and CMV-seronegative. CDR3 region: CASSDGRATDTQYF. The CDR3 DNA sequence: TGTGCCAGCAGTGACGGGAGGGCCACAGATACGCAGTATTTT.